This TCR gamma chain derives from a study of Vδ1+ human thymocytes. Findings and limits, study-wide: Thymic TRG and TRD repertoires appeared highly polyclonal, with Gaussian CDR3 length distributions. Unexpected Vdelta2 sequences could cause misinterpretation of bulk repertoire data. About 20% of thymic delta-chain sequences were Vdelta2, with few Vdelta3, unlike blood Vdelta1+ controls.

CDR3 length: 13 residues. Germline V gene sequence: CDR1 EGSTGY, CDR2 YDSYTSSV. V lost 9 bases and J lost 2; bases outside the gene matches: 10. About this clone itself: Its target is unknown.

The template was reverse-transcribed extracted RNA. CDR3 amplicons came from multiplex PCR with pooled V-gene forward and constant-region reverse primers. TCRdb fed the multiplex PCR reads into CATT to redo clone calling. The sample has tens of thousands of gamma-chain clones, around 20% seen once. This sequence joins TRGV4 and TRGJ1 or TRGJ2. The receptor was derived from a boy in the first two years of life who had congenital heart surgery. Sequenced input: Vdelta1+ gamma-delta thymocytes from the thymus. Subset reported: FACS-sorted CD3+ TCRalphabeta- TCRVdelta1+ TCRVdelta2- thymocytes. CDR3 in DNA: TGTGCCACCCCCACGTGGGATTATTATAAGAAACTCTTT. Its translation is CATPTWDYYKKLF.